This T cell receptor (beta chain) is from a study of blood T cell repertoires in COVID-19. Study-wide background: Sample material is recorded as cDNA or gDNA derived from T cells, B-cell-depleted T cells, or PBMCs.

Participants were aged about 18 to 100 years from about two dozen US areas. Assignments of participants to cohorts depended upon their own reported clinical history. Exposed volunteers were people who met a COVID-19 case within 2 weeks before study entry. The repertoire was sequenced with immunoSEQ multiplex PCR; TCRdb's copy has only in-frame clones and lacks some. The data hold hundreds of thousands of clones, with about 80% observed a single time. CDR1 MNHEY and CDR2 SVGAGI come from the germline V gene. The CDR3 is made up of 13 amino acids. V lost 4 bases and J lost 6, with 12 bases in between. This receptor was identified in a woman aged 40 to 49 who had been exposed to COVID-19. Sample: PBMCs or T cells enriched from blood (not recorded which). The V and J genes are TRBV6-5 and TRBJ1-2, with no clear D. The CDR3 protein is CASSSGGVNGYTF. The DNA of the CDR3 is TGTGCCAGCAGTTCGGGAGGAGTAAATGGCTACACCTTC.